The clone carrying this TCR beta chain was detected many times. The target antigen is unknown. Patients showing uncontrolled infection, other autoimmune disease, pregnancy or lactation were ineligible. The sample of blood was obtained at first hyperthyroidism diagnosis (before any ophthalmopathy symptoms). This specimen belongs to a study of T cells in Graves' hyperthyroidism and ophthalmopathy. Whole-study findings and limits: Appearing also in blood were most of the thyroid clonotypes expanded above 0.001.

It was RNA transcripts that yielded the amplified TCR beta CDR3 regions. During a first-round RT-PCR of the TCR CDR3, the HTBI primer set was used. TCRdb redid the calling of the multiplex PCR reads with MiXCR, one entry per CDR3 protein. The data hold under 750,000 distinct CDR3 sequences, with around 20% observed a single time. The sample was blood. The TCR originated in a woman in her fifties or sixties with Graves' hyperthyroidism that later progressed to Graves' ophthalmopathy.

The CDR3 DNA reads as TGTGCCACCAGTGCTGGTTACCAGGGGAATGGCTACACCTTC. Its translation: CATSAGYQGNGYTF. The chain combines TRBV24-1 with TRBJ1-2; TRBD1 might be the D (6 bases). Trimming shortened V by 5 bases and J by 6 bases, and 15 bases separated the two germline ends. Germline assignment: CDR1 KGHDR and CDR2 SFDVKD. The CDR3 contains 14 residues.